The 29 T cell receptor beta chains in this list originate from one sample, sequenced in a study of blood T cell repertoires in COVID-19 (TCRdb year 2020). Library prep was done by the immunoSEQ multiplex PCR assay. TCRdb carries this immuneACCESS record with in-frame sequences only. Its versions omit some clonotypes, under half of them owing to an unresolved V gene in the studies checked, with the rest unexplained. In all, the sample holds about 270,000 clones, and approximately 86% of those were seen once. Around 9% of the sample comes from the top ten. The specimen was peripheral blood. The receptors were gathered from a middle-aged man with active or convalescent COVID-19.

The CDR3 DNA is TGTGCCAGCAACTCCGAAGGAGAAGAGACCCAGTACTTC. Translation: CASNSEGEETQYF. This rearrangement joins TRBV5-4 to TRBJ2-5, with unresolved D. CDR1 is SGHNT and CDR2 is YYREEE in the germline V gene (reference sequence). This CDR3 is 13 amino acids long. V was shortened by 6 bases and J by 3 bases, with 12 bases between the two germline ends.

This clone was observed a few times. The rearrangement joins TRBV7-3 to TRBJ2-7; TRBD2 matches 7 bases. Germline CDR1 reads SGHTA; CDR2 reads FQGTGA. The CDR3 loop spans 14 amino acids. After removal of 3 bases from V and 7 bases from J, the junction contained 9 bases not matched to a gene. The chain's CDR3 is CASSLTSRTQEQYF. CDR3 coding DNA: TGTGCCAGCAGCTTGACTAGCCGAACCCAAGAGCAGTACTTC.

The V call is TRBV9, the J call TRBJ2-3; no clear D. This CDR3 has 15 amino acids. Germline-derived CDR1 and CDR2 are SGDLS and YYNGEE. The V end lost 3 bases, the J end lost 2 bases, and 13 bases lay between the germline ends. The CDR3 reads CASSGGDGDTDTQYF. The CDR3, as DNA: TGTGCCAGCAGCGGCGGAGACGGAGACACAGATACGCAGTATTTT.

The chain has TRBV11-2 and TRBJ2-3; 7 nucleotides match TRBD1. V lost 3 bases, J lost 8 bases, and 8 bases stayed unmatched. Germline CDR1 is SGHAT and CDR2 is FQNNGV. This CDR3 has 14 amino acids. In DNA form, the CDR3 reads TGTGCCAGCAGCTTGGGGGACAGCAGGAGTACGCAGTATTTT. Translated, it gives CASSLGDSRSTQYF. Supplemented by reference TRBV11-2 and TRBJ2-3, the full variable domain reads EAGVAQSPRYKIIEKRQSVAFWCNPISGHATLYWYQQILGQGPKLLIQFQNNGVVDDSQLPKDRFSAERLKGVDSTLKIQPAKLEDSAVYLCASSLGDSRSTQYFGPGTRLTVL.

J is TRBJ2-7 and V is TRBV10-2; TRBD2 matches 7 bases. V was clipped by 4 bases and J by 4 bases; unmatched bases: 13. The CDR3 runs 16 residues. The germline V gene has CDR1 WSHSY and CDR2 SAAADI. CDR3 amino acids: CASSGEVGGSVYEQYF. CDR3 sequence (DNA): TGCGCCAGCAGTGGGGAAGTGGGCGGGAGCGTTTACGAGCAGTACTTC.

Only one count was recorded for this clone. The chain joins TRBV10-3 to TRBJ2-3; 7 bases are shared with TRBD2. There are 14 residues in the CDR3. V shed 8 bases, J shed 1 base, and the junction held 6 bases outside the gene matches. Germline CDR1 is ENHRY and CDR2 is SYGVKD. The CDR3 region has the DNA TGTGCCATCCGAGGGGCGGGAGGCACAGATACGCAGTATTTT. This encodes CAIRGAGGTDTQYF.

The chain couples TRBV7-3 to TRBJ2-3, with 11 bases identical to TRBD2. The CDR3 contains 16 residues. The V gene end was trimmed by 2 bases and the J gene end by 6 bases; junction bases not matched to a gene: 7. Germline-derived CDR1 and CDR2 are SGHTA and FQGTGA. CDR3 loop: CASSLDVAGGLDTQYF. Here the CDR3 DNA reads TGTGCCAGCAGCTTAGACGTAGCGGGGGGGCTTGATACGCAGTATTTT.

V usage is TRBV12-5 and J usage is TRBJ2-1; 9 positions match TRBD2. Germline V CDR1 and CDR2: LGHNT, FRNRAP. V lost 3 bases and J lost 8; bases outside the gene matches: 8. The CDR3 totals 15 residues. Written as DNA, the CDR3 is TGTGCTAGTGGTTTTAGCGCGGGAGGGGGCCATGAGCAGTTCTTC. It specifies CASGFSAGGGHEQFF.

In the case of this clone: Other DNA sequences within the sample encode an identical CDR3. The chain is built from TRBV18 and TRBJ1-5; D is unresolved. The germline V and J ends were trimmed by 4 bases and 0 bases, with 7 bases remaining between them. In germline, CDR1 is KGHSH, CDR2 LQKENI. This CDR3 has 14 amino acids. The CDR3 loop is CASSLQDSNQPQHF. CDR3 bases: TGTGCCAGCTCACTCCAGGATAGCAATCAGCCCCAGCATTTT.

The rearrangement uses TRBV5-1 and TRBJ1-5; D perhaps matches TRBD1 (5 bases). The CDR3 loop spans 14 amino acids. Germline CDR1 and CDR2: SGHRS and YFSETQ. Deletions cut 5 bases from V and 5 bases from J, with 14 bases between. CDR3 amino acids: CASSGGDGDQPQHF. Written as DNA, the CDR3 is TGCGCCAGCAGTGGAGGGGACGGGGATCAGCCCCAGCATTTT.

V gene TRBV4-1 combines with J gene TRBJ2-5; 13 nucleotides agree with TRBD2. Looked up from germline, CDR1 is MGHRA and CDR2 is YSYEKL. The CDR3 is made up of 17 amino acids. V lost 4 bases, J lost 5 bases, and 10 bases stayed unmatched. The CDR3 spells CASSREGLAGLGETQYF. CDR3 coding DNA: TGCGCCAGCAGCCGTGAGGGACTAGCGGGGCTGGGGGAGACCCAGTACTTC.

The chain combines TRBV5-8 with TRBJ1-6; D uncertain. The CDR3 consists of 14 residues. The V end lost 4 bases, the J end lost 9 bases, and 14 bases lay between the germline ends. CDR1 is SGHTS and CDR2 is YDEGEE in the germline V gene. This chain's CDR3 is CASSHPLESSPLHF. CDR3 coding DNA: TGTGCCAGCAGCCACCCCTTAGAGTCTTCACCCCTCCACTTT.

This clone was detected a few times. DNA of the CDR3: TGTGCCAGCAGGGGGCAAGGTAATCAGCCCCAGCATTTT. This translates into CASRGQGNQPQHF. The chain links TRBV21-1 to TRBJ1-5; no check of the table's D call, TRBD1, against the DNA was made. TRBV21-1 constitutes a pseudogene. The CDR3 is made up of 13 amino acids.

About this clone itself: Within the sample, other DNA sequences also encode this same CDR3. The chain couples TRBV24-1 to TRBJ1-2, with TRBD1 as a possible D gene (6 bases). Germline V gene data show CDR1 as KGHDR and CDR2 as SFDVKD. Trimming took 5 bases from V and 5 from J, leaving 8 bases between them. The CDR3 is 12 residues long. CDR3: CATSGQGYGYTF. CDR3 sequence (DNA): TGTGCCACCAGTGGCCAGGGGTATGGCTACACCTTC.

The chain employs TRBV29-1 and TRBJ2-7, with D possibly matching TRBD2 (7 bases). From germline, CDR1 is SQVTM and CDR2 ANQGSEA. CDR3 length equals 15 residues. V shed 6 bases and J shed 5 bases, with 23 bases lying between them. CDR3 protein: CSVQSGKGGLHEQYF. As DNA, the CDR3 is TGCAGCGTGCAGAGCGGGAAGGGGGGATTGCACGAGCAGTACTTC.

Only one count was recorded for this clone. The chain has TRBV14 and TRBJ1-2; 8 bases are shared with TRBD1. V lost 4 bases, J lost 8 bases, and 15 bases stayed unmatched. Germline CDR1 is SGHDN and CDR2 is FVKESK. This CDR3 is built from 16 residues. CDR3 DNA: TGTGCCAGCAGCCCGCCCGGACAGGGACGAGGATCGGGCTACACCTTC. It translates to CASSPPGQGRGSGYTF. Based on the CDR3 plus reference TRBV14 and TRBJ1-2, the full variable domain is EAGVTQFPSHSVIEKGQTVTLRCDPISGHDNLYWYRRVMGKEIKFLLHFVKESKQDESGMPNNRFLAERTGGTYSTLKVQPAELEDSGVYFCASSPPGQGRGSGYTFGSGTRLTVV.

The V call is TRBV14, the J call TRBJ2-7; D possibly corresponds to TRBD1 (6 bases). CDR3 length: 13 residues. The ends were cut back, 7 bases at V and 4 bases at J, with 14 bases in the middle. Germline V lookup: CDR1 SGHDN, CDR2 FVKESK. The CDR3 DNA follows: TGTGCCAGCACCCCCCCAGGGGATTACGAGCAGTACTTC. It translates to CASTPPGDYEQYF.

The rearrangement uses TRBV6-5 and TRBJ1-2; the D gene is possibly TRBD1 (5 bases). CDR3 length: 13 amino acids. Trimming left V 4 bases short and J 1 base short, with 7 bases between. Germline V gene sequence: CDR1 MNHEY, CDR2 SVGAGI. The CDR3 DNA is TGTGCCAGCAGTTCAGACAGTAACTATGGCTACACCTTC. Translated, it gives CASSSDSNYGYTF.

The chain combines TRBV28 with TRBJ1-5, with D hard to call. The CDR3 sequence is 14 residues long. The V gene's germline CDR1 is MDHEN and CDR2 SYDVKM. V lost 7 bases and J lost 8, with 18 bases in between. This CDR3 reads CASILSLSIEPQHF. The CDR3 coding sequence is TGTGCCAGCATTCTTTCGTTGAGTATAGAGCCCCAGCATTTT.

The CDR3 DNA sequence: TGCGCCAGCTCTAACGTGGCTAGCGGGAGTCCGGGGAATGAGCAGTTCTTC. Its translation is CASSNVASGSPGNEQFF. This chain uses TRBV10-1 with TRBJ2-1, with 10 positions matching TRBD2. CDR1 and CDR2 from the germline V gene are WNHNN and SYGVQD (reference sequence). The CDR3 length is 17 residues. Trimming cost V 8 bases and J 7 bases; bases outside gene matches: 17.

This chain links TRBV9 with TRBJ2-2; a weak D match, TRBD1 (6 bases). CDR3 length: 17 residues. The V end was cut by 5 bases, the J end by 5 bases, with 22 bases between. The germline gives CDR1 SGDLS, CDR2 YYNGEE. For the CDR3, the DNA is TGTGCCAGCAGTTCCAGGGGTACGGGTAGTAGGACCGGGGAGCTGTTTTTT. This translates into CASSSRGTGSRTGELFF.

J is TRBJ2-4 and V is TRBV15; a weak D match, TRBD1 (6 bases). The CDR3 sequence is 19 residues long. Looked up from germline, CDR1 is LNHNV and CDR2 is YYDKDF (reference sequence). V lost 5 bases and J lost 0, with 23 bases in between. The CDR3 DNA reads TGTGCCACCAGCCCCCGAAAAACTTCAGGGGAACTAGCCAAAAACATTCAGTACTTC. It translates to CATSPRKTSGELAKNIQYF.

The rearrangement uses TRBV5-1 and TRBJ2-7, with 8 bases matching TRBD1. V dropped 0 bases and J dropped 4; count of bases not matched to a gene: 3. Germline CDR1 SGHRS, CDR2 YFSETQ. The CDR3 runs 14 residues. CDR3 nucleotides: TGCGCCAGCAGCTTGGGACAGGGGCTATACGAGCAGTACTTC. Its protein product is CASSLGQGLYEQYF.

This chain uses TRBV4-1 with TRBJ2-7, with 7 nucleotides matching TRBD1. The CDR3 covers 14 residues. Germline CDR1 and CDR2: MGHRA and YSYEKL. V shed 4 bases and J 6 bases; nucleotides not matched to a gene: 9. DNA for the CDR3: TGCGCCAGCAGCCCGACAGGGTTGAATAGCGAGCAGTACTTC. As protein: CASSPTGLNSEQYF.

V is TRBV7-3 and J is TRBJ2-3, with 7 positions matching TRBD2. The CDR3 spans 15 residues. The V segment lost 6 bases and the J segment 9 bases; nucleotides outside the gene matches: 15. Germline V lookup: CDR1 SGHTA, CDR2 FQGTGA. CDR3 coding DNA: TGTGCCAGCAGATCAGGACCCGGCGGGAGTGGGACGCAGTATTTT. It is translated as CASRSGPGGSGTQYF.

The chain employs TRBV4-1 and TRBJ2-2; tentatively, D is TRBD1 (5 bases). V shed 1 base and J shed 5 bases, with 8 bases lying between them. The CDR3 extends over 14 amino acids. Germline CDR1 and CDR2: MGHRA and YSYEKL. As DNA, the CDR3 is TGCGCCAGCAGCCAAGTTTGGACAACCGGGGAGCTGTTTTTT. Its protein is CASSQVWTTGELFF.

This clone was detected once. The chain couples TRBV4-2 to TRBJ2-1; D is uncertain. The CDR3 spans 15 residues. V lost 0 bases, J lost 4 bases, and 10 bases lay in between. The V gene's germline CDR1 is LGHNA and CDR2 YNFKEQ. The CDR3 here is CASSQEASAYNEQFF. The DNA for the CDR3 is TGTGCCAGCAGCCAAGAGGCCAGCGCATACAATGAGCAGTTCTTC.

This clone was observed a handful of times. The chain joins TRBV9 to TRBJ1-2; D gene unclear. This CDR3 has 10 amino acids. V lost 7 bases to trimming and J lost 4 bases, with 5 bases between them. Germline values: CDR1 SGDLS, CDR2 YYNGEE. CDR3 loop: CASAGYGYTF. CDR3 in DNA: TGTGCCAGCGCGGGCTATGGCTACACCTTC.

In this sample, this clone turned up a few times. V and J are TRBV9 and TRBJ1-2; tentatively, D is TRBD1 (5 bases). V lost 0 bases to trimming and J lost 2 bases, with 20 bases between them. Germline V gene lookup returns CDR1 SGDLS and CDR2 YYNGEE. This CDR3 comprises 18 residues. The CDR3 here is CASSVGGANSRGNYGYTF. For the CDR3, the DNA is TGTGCCAGCAGCGTAGGTGGGGCAAACTCCCGGGGGAACTATGGCTACACCTTC. The full variable domain, in which reference TRBV9 and TRBJ1-2 provide the parts outside the CDR3, is DSGVTQTPKHLITATGQRVTLRCSPRSGDLSVYWYQQSLDQGLQFLIQYYNGEERAKGNILERFSAQQFPDLHSELNLSSLELGDSALYFCASSVGGANSRGNYGYTFGSGTRLTVV.